This is a list of T cell receptor beta chains from one sample in a study of long-term antiretroviral therapy in people with HIV. Using immunoSEQ multiplex PCR, the repertoire was profiled, and TCRdb retains in-frame clones only, with some absent. The sample holds tens of thousands of clones, over 75% seen once. The sample was unsorted PBMCs, taken less than 5 years after starting antiretroviral therapy. These receptors came from a man between 35 and 55 years old with HIV. Both conserved end residues are part of each CDR3. D genes are given only for firm matches. Clone size is shown for a subset of rows, as once, few, many or a class of expanded clone.

cdr3_aa: CASSLGGDGDTQYF
cdr3_nt: TGTGCCAGCAGCTTAGGTGGGGATGGAGATACGCAGTATTTT
d_call: .
clone_size: .
v_call: TRBV7-9
j_call: TRBJ2-3

cdr3_aa: CSVDLQATDTQYF
cdr3_nt: TGCAGCGTTGATCTACAGGCAACAGATACGCAGTATTTT
d_call: .
clone_size: .
v_call: TRBV29-1
j_call: TRBJ2-3

cdr3_aa: CASSVLGRGNEQFF
cdr3_nt: TGTGCCAGCAGTGTCCTGGGGCGGGGGAATGAGCAGTTCTTC
d_call: TRBD2
clone_size: .
v_call: TRBV6-5
j_call: TRBJ2-1

cdr3_aa: CASSLAIGQPQHF
cdr3_nt: TGCGCCAGCAGCTTGGCTATCGGTCAGCCCCAGCATTTT
d_call: .
clone_size: .
v_call: TRBV5-1
j_call: TRBJ1-5

cdr3_aa: CASSPEASGTYEQYF
cdr3_nt: TGTGCCAGCAGCCCAGAGGCTAGCGGGACCTACGAGCAGTACTTC
d_call: TRBD2
clone_size: .
v_call: TRBV9
j_call: TRBJ2-7

cdr3_aa: CASSLEGTYTYEQYF
cdr3_nt: TGTGCCAGCAGCTTAGAGGGTACTTATACCTACGAGCAGTACTTC
d_call: .
clone_size: once
v_call: TRBV11-2
j_call: TRBJ2-7

cdr3_aa: CASGRGHLYEQYF
cdr3_nt: TGCGCCAGCGGCCGGGGCCATCTCTACGAGCAGTACTTC
d_call: .
clone_size: few
v_call: TRBV10-1
j_call: TRBJ2-7

cdr3_aa: CASSLPLYETQYF
cdr3_nt: TGTGCCAGCAGCCTCCCCCTCTACGAGACCCAGTACTTC
d_call: .
clone_size: .
v_call: TRBV11-2
j_call: TRBJ2-5

cdr3_aa: CSVVRNTGELFF
cdr3_nt: TGCAGCGTTGTCCGGAACACCGGGGAGCTGTTTTTT
d_call: .
clone_size: .
v_call: TRBV29-1
j_call: TRBJ2-2

cdr3_aa: CASTPSQAIQTLHF
cdr3_nt: TGTGCCAGCACACCCAGTCAGGCCATCCAGACCCTCCACTTT
d_call: .
clone_size: .
v_call: TRBV6-5
j_call: TRBJ1-6

cdr3_aa: CASRAGGYNEQFF
cdr3_nt: TGCGCCAGCAGAGCGGGGGGATACAATGAGCAGTTCTTC
d_call: TRBD2
clone_size: once
v_call: TRBV5-1
j_call: TRBJ2-1

cdr3_aa: CASRPSEDGSGNTIYF
cdr3_nt: TGCGCCAGCAGACCATCTGAGGACGGCTCTGGAAACACCATATATTTT
d_call: .
clone_size: .
v_call: TRBV5-1
j_call: TRBJ1-3

cdr3_aa: CSVGQGAYGYTF
cdr3_nt: TGCAGCGTTGGACAGGGGGCCTATGGCTACACCTTC
d_call: TRBD1
clone_size: .
v_call: TRBV29-1
j_call: TRBJ1-2

cdr3_aa: CASSLLQLYEQYF
cdr3_nt: TGTGCCAGCAGCTTGCTACAGCTCTACGAGCAGTACTTC
d_call: .
clone_size: .
v_call: TRBV5-6
j_call: TRBJ2-7

cdr3_aa: CASSYAYRGPYEQYF
cdr3_nt: TGTGCCAGCAGTTACGCCTACAGGGGGCCCTACGAGCAGTACTTC
d_call: TRBD1
clone_size: once
v_call: TRBV6-5
j_call: TRBJ2-7

cdr3_aa: CATGGGGNPPYEQYF
cdr3_nt: TGTGCCACCGGTGGGGGCGGAAACCCTCCCTACGAGCAGTACTTC
d_call: .
clone_size: .
v_call: TRBV19
j_call: TRBJ2-7

cdr3_aa: CASSEAWSVGQPQHF
cdr3_nt: TGTGCCAGCAGTGAAGCTTGGTCCGTTGGCCAGCCCCAGCATTTT
d_call: .
clone_size: .
v_call: TRBV2
j_call: TRBJ1-5

cdr3_aa: CASSSPNEYNEQFF
cdr3_nt: TGTGCCAGCAGCTCACCAAACGAATACAATGAGCAGTTCTTC
d_call: .
clone_size: .
v_call: TRBV5-4
j_call: TRBJ2-1

cdr3_aa: CASSQTYASTDTQYF
cdr3_nt: TGCGCCAGCAGCCAAACATACGCTAGCACAGATACGCAGTATTTT
d_call: .
clone_size: .
v_call: TRBV4-1
j_call: TRBJ2-3

cdr3_aa: CASIRSGGGSGELFF
cdr3_nt: TGTGCCAGTATAAGGAGCGGGGGGGGGTCCGGGGAGCTGTTTTTT
d_call: TRBD2
clone_size: .
v_call: TRBV19
j_call: TRBJ2-2

cdr3_aa: CASSHSSVDSSYEQYF
cdr3_nt: TGCGCCAGCAGCCACTCCTCAGTAGACAGCTCCTACGAGCAGTACTTC
d_call: .
clone_size: once
v_call: TRBV4-1
j_call: TRBJ2-7

cdr3_aa: CASSITGNTEAFF
cdr3_nt: TGTGCCAGTAGTATAACAGGGAACACTGAAGCTTTCTTT
d_call: .
clone_size: .
v_call: TRBV19
j_call: TRBJ1-1

cdr3_aa: CASSEGTINQPQHF
cdr3_nt: TGTGCCAGCAGTGAGGGGACAATCAATCAGCCCCAGCATTTT
d_call: .
clone_size: .
v_call: TRBV2
j_call: TRBJ1-5

cdr3_aa: CASSLEGRLAGLYNEQFF
cdr3_nt: TGTGCCAGCAGCTTAGAGGGGCGACTAGCGGGGCTATACAATGAGCAGTTCTTC
d_call: TRBD2
clone_size: .
v_call: TRBV7-9
j_call: TRBJ2-1

cdr3_aa: CATINPGTEAFF
cdr3_nt: TGTGCTACTATCAACCCGGGGACTGAAGCTTTCTTT
d_call: .
clone_size: .
v_call: TRBV30
j_call: TRBJ1-1

cdr3_aa: CASSGGQFFGPGANVLTF
cdr3_nt: TGCGCCAGCAGCGGAGGACAATTTTTTGGCCCTGGGGCCAACGTCCTGACTTTC
d_call: .
clone_size: .
v_call: TRBV5-1
j_call: TRBJ2-6

cdr3_aa: CASSFLFQSEGYGYTF
cdr3_nt: TGTGCCAGCAGCTTTCTGTTCCAGTCGGAAGGCTATGGCTACACCTTC
d_call: .
clone_size: .
v_call: TRBV7-2
j_call: TRBJ1-2

cdr3_aa: CASRPGTASIFDQPQHF
cdr3_nt: TGTGCCAGCAGGCCGGGGACAGCTTCTATTTTCGATCAGCCCCAGCATTTT
d_call: TRBD1
clone_size: .
v_call: TRBV27
j_call: TRBJ1-5

cdr3_aa: CASSVAGQGFHNEQFF
cdr3_nt: TGTGCCAGCAGCGTAGCGGGGCAGGGTTTTCACAATGAGCAGTTCTTC
d_call: .
clone_size: .
v_call: TRBV9
j_call: TRBJ2-1

cdr3_aa: CASSVGTLGFDYGYTF
cdr3_nt: TGTGCCAGCAGCGTAGGGACCCTGGGATTTGACTATGGCTACACCTTC
d_call: .
clone_size: .
v_call: TRBV9
j_call: TRBJ1-2

cdr3_aa: CASSIGGLDNSPLHF
cdr3_nt: TGTGCCAGTAGTATAGGCGGCCTCGATAATTCACCCCTCCACTTT
d_call: .
clone_size: .
v_call: TRBV19
j_call: TRBJ1-6

cdr3_aa: CASGLEGRQYF
cdr3_nt: TGTGCTAGTGGTTTGGAAGGAAGGCAGTATTTT
d_call: .
clone_size: .
v_call: TRBV12-5
j_call: TRBJ2-3

cdr3_aa: CASSPSVAVRGTGYTF
cdr3_nt: TGTGCCAGCAGCCCTTCAGTGGCGGTTAGAGGGACTGGCTACACCTTC
d_call: .
clone_size: .
v_call: TRBV7-9
j_call: TRBJ1-2

cdr3_aa: CASSTYRASTDTQYF
cdr3_nt: TGTGCCAGCAGCACTTACAGGGCTAGCACAGATACGCAGTATTTT
d_call: .
clone_size: .
v_call: TRBV7-9
j_call: TRBJ2-3

cdr3_aa: CASTLGGEAEQFF
cdr3_nt: TGTGCCAGCACTCTAGGAGGGGAAGCTGAGCAGTTCTTC
d_call: .
clone_size: .
v_call: TRBV7-9
j_call: TRBJ2-1

cdr3_aa: CATPGSSGNTIYF
cdr3_nt: TGTGCCACCCCGGGGAGCTCTGGAAACACCATATATTTT
d_call: .
clone_size: .
v_call: TRBV14
j_call: TRBJ1-3

cdr3_aa: CASSLSGYEQYF
cdr3_nt: TGTGCCAGCAGCTTGTCGGGTTACGAGCAGTACTTC
d_call: .
clone_size: .
v_call: TRBV5-6
j_call: TRBJ2-7

cdr3_aa: CASSGLTLAKNIQYF
cdr3_nt: TGCGCCAGCAGTGGACTAACCCTAGCCAAAAACATTCAGTACTTC
d_call: .
clone_size: .
v_call: TRBV10-2
j_call: TRBJ2-4

cdr3_aa: CASSQGSNQPQHF
cdr3_nt: TGTGCCAGCAGCCAGGGAAGCAATCAGCCCCAGCATTTT
d_call: .
clone_size: few
v_call: TRBV6-5
j_call: TRBJ1-5

cdr3_aa: CASSPGQGSTDTQYF
cdr3_nt: TGCGCCAGCAGTCCGGGACAGGGTAGCACAGATACGCAGTATTTT
d_call: TRBD1
clone_size: .
v_call: TRBV5-1
j_call: TRBJ2-3

cdr3_aa: CASSKGLAGEDEQFF
cdr3_nt: TGTGCCAGCAGCAAAGGACTAGCGGGAGAGGATGAGCAGTTCTTC
d_call: TRBD2
clone_size: .
v_call: TRBV13
j_call: TRBJ2-1

cdr3_aa: CASRDDSSLYEQYF
cdr3_nt: TGTGCCAGCAGGGACGACAGTTCACTTTACGAGCAGTACTTC
d_call: .
clone_size: once
v_call: TRBV6-1
j_call: TRBJ2-7

cdr3_aa: CASSLMPDTQYF
cdr3_nt: TGTGCCAGCAGCTTGATGCCAGATACGCAGTATTTT
d_call: .
clone_size: .
v_call: TRBV5-4
j_call: TRBJ2-3